A single sample gave rise to the 16 T cell receptor beta chains below, sequenced in a study of T cell responses to AZD1222 COVID-19 vaccine. Using immunoSEQ multiplex PCR, the repertoire was profiled, and TCRdb retains in-frame clones only, with some absent. Among about 120,000 clones listed, approximately 85% were seen once. The material was peripheral blood, obtained on day 0 of AZD1222 vaccination. These receptors were taken from an adult in good health.

A note on this clone: The same CDR3 can be traced to other DNA sequences in this sample. This chain connects TRBV6-5 to TRBJ1-1, with D possibly being TRBD1 (5 bases). The V gene's germline CDR1 is MNHEY and CDR2 SVGAGI. V lost 0 bases to trimming and J lost 2 bases, with 10 bases between them. The length of the CDR3 is 15 residues. CDR3 sequence: CASSYSWQGNTEAFF. For the CDR3, the DNA is TGTGCCAGCAGTTACTCCTGGCAGGGAAACACTGAAGCTTTCTTT.

The V gene is TRBV6-5, the J gene TRBJ2-7; 8 positions match TRBD2. This CDR3 region has 15 residues. J lost 4 bases, V lost 6 bases, and 11 bases had no gene match. Germline V lookup: CDR1 MNHEY, CDR2 SVGAGI. The CDR3 coding sequence is TGTGCCAGCAGACCCATTAGCGGGAATTTTTACGAGCAGTACTTC. Protein product: CASRPISGNFYEQYF.

V usage is TRBV30 and J usage is TRBJ2-7, with 7 nucleotides matching TRBD1. CDR1 and CDR2 (germline): GTSNPN, SVGIG (reference sequence). The CDR3 totals 13 residues. V shed 5 bases and J 3 bases; nucleotides not matched to a gene: 7. In nucleotides, the CDR3 is TGTGCCTGGGAGCAGGGGGACGTCTACGAGCAGTACTTC. As protein: CAWEQGDVYEQYF.

This clone turned up a few times. V is TRBV6-5 and J is TRBJ1-6; D uncertain. Germline loops: CDR1 MNHEY, CDR2 SVGAGI. The CDR3 loop spans 14 amino acids. Trimming took 10 bases from V and 0 from J, leaving 10 bases between them. CDR3 amino acids: CAIVRSSYNSPLHF. The CDR3 DNA reads as TGTGCCATAGTAAGGAGCTCCTATAATTCACCCCTCCACTTT.

The V and J genes are TRBV4-3 and TRBJ1-2; perhaps TRBD1 as D (5 bases). The germline CDR1 and CDR2 sequences are LGHNA and YSLEER. This CDR3 comprises 14 residues. The V and J ends lost 0 bases and 5 bases respectively, with 10 bases between them. CDR3 sequence reads: CASSQDMGTYGYTF. CDR3 nucleotides: TGCGCCAGCAGCCAAGATATGGGGACTTATGGCTACACCTTC.

The chain combines TRBV7-2 with TRBJ2-7; TRBD2 aligns across 7 bases. This CDR3 comprises 15 residues. Per germline, CDR1 SGHTA and CDR2 FQGNSA. J gave up 3 bases and V 6 bases, and 11 bases lay outside the gene matches. CDR3 sequence: CASSPDGRRYYEQYF. The CDR3 DNA is TGTGCCAGCAGTCCAGACGGGAGGCGCTACTACGAGCAGTACTTC.

This clone was seen a single time. This chain joins TRBV19 and TRBJ1-5; a possible D gene is TRBD1 (6 bases). The V end was cut by 7 bases, the J end by 3 bases, with 19 bases between. Germline V gene sequence: CDR1 LNHDA, CDR2 SQIVND (reference sequence). The CDR3 is 16 amino acids. CDR3 nucleotide sequence: TGTGCCAGTAACGAACCCCACAGGGAGCCCAATCAGCCCCAGCATTTT. This encodes CASNEPHREPNQPQHF.

This chain connects TRBV27 to TRBJ1-1; tentative D call: TRBD1 (5 bases). The germline CDR1 and CDR2 sequences are MNHEY and SMNVEV (reference sequence). This CDR3 is built from 15 residues. V lost 6 bases and J 0 bases, leaving 14 bases between the germline ends. The CDR3 nucleotides are TGTGCCAGCAGCCGAGCTGGGGCCCTGAACACTGAAGCTTTCTTT. This codes for CASSRAGALNTEAFF.

The chain carries TRBV18 and TRBJ1-1; TRBD1 is a possible D gene (6 bases). This CDR3 is built from 14 residues. Trimming stripped 4 bases from V and 0 bases from J, with 9 bases between. Germline values: CDR1 KGHSH, CDR2 LQKENI. The CDR3 reads CASSRQAVNTEAFF. The CDR3 coding sequence is TGTGCCAGCTCACGACAGGCCGTGAACACTGAAGCTTTCTTT. The full variable domain, completed using reference TRBV18 and TRBJ1-1, is NAGVMQNPRHLVRRRGQEARLRCSPMKGHSHVYWYRQLPEEGLKFMVYLQKENIIDESGMPKERFSAEFPKEGPSILRIQQVVRGDSAAYFCASSRQAVNTEAFFGQGTRLTVV.

A few counts support this clone. V is TRBV21-1 and J is TRBJ2-3; the DNA was not used to check the table's D call, TRBD1. TRBV21-1 corresponds to a pseudogene. The CDR3 runs to 16 residues. The CDR3 sequence: CASSKAQEQITDTQYF. Written as DNA, the CDR3 is TGTGCCAGCAGCAAAGCGCAGGAACAAATCACAGATACGCAGTATTTT.

V gene TRBV12-3 or TRBV12-4 combines with J gene TRBJ2-1; D is uncertain. Trimming took off 3 bases at V and 7 bases at J, with 7 bases between the two ends. The CDR3 consists of 12 residues. The CDR3: CASSLYSNEQFF. CDR3 in DNA: TGTGCCAGCAGTTTGTATTCGAATGAGCAGTTCTTC.

The chain recombines TRBV27 with TRBJ1-5; D is uncertain. Germline V gene data show CDR1 as MNHEY and CDR2 as SMNVEV (reference sequence). The V gene lost 2 bases and the J gene lost 1 base, with 6 bases spanning the gap. The CDR3 loop spans 14 amino acids. The CDR3 here is CASSLRESNQPQHF. DNA for the CDR3: TGTGCCAGCAGTTTACGCGAAAGCAATCAGCCCCAGCATTTT.

The V call is TRBV19, the J call TRBJ1-5; TRBD1 might be the D (6 bases). V lost 4 bases to trimming and J lost 3 bases, with 19 bases between them. CDR3 length equals 17 residues. Germline CDR1 reads LNHDA; CDR2 reads SQIVND (reference sequence). The CDR3 spells CASSTSHGQPFNQPQHF. CDR3 DNA sequence: TGTGCCAGTAGTACATCACATGGACAGCCCTTCAATCAGCCCCAGCATTTT.

This clone was observed once. The chain recombines TRBV7-6 with TRBJ2-1; 7 nucleotides line up with TRBD2. The CDR3 contains 14 residues. From germline, CDR1 is SGHVS and CDR2 FNYEAQ. Losses at the gene ends were 5 bases for V and 6 bases for J; bases not matched to a gene: 7. The DNA of the CDR3 is TGTGCCAGCAGCACCCCGGGACTAAGCAATGAGCAGTTCTTC. Its translation is CASSTPGLSNEQFF.

This clone was counted between two and nine times. This rearrangement joins TRBV29-1 to TRBJ1-1, with 9 bases that match TRBD1. Germline V gene lookup returns CDR1 SQVTM and CDR2 ANQGSEA. V lost 4 bases, J lost 3 bases, and 0 bases stayed unmatched. This CDR3 contains 12 residues. The CDR3 DNA follows: TGCAGCGTTGGACAGGGGGACACTGAAGCTTTCTTT. Its translation: CSVGQGDTEAFF.

This clone appeared a single time. The chain combines TRBV7-2 with TRBJ2-7, with D uncertain. V was trimmed by 6 bases and J by 5 bases, leaving 14 bases between them. Germline assignment: CDR1 SGHTA and CDR2 FQGNSA. This CDR3 has 13 amino acids. The CDR3 bases are TGTGCCAGCAGTAGCCCTAGTATAGACGAGCAGTACTTC. It codes for CASSSPSIDEQYF.